The 20 T cell receptor beta chains presented below share a single source sample, sequenced in a study of cytomegalovirus exposure and HLA in healthy donors. Researchers ran the PCR with 60 Vbeta and 13 Jbeta primers. Method: immunoSEQ multiplex PCR; TCRdb's copy keeps in-frame clones and lacks some. The sample lists approximately 88,000 clones, 64% occurring once. The source material was PBMCs. The receptor set was obtained from a man between 60 and 75 years old in good health and CMV-seronegative.

A few counts support this clone. J is TRBJ2-7 and V is TRBV6-6; no reliable D call. V was clipped by 6 bases and J by 0 bases, with 9 bases between them. This CDR3 has 13 amino acids. CDR1 and CDR2 (germline): MNHNY, SVGAGI (reference sequence). The CDR3 DNA follows: TGTGCCAGCAGCCCCCCCCTCTCCTACGAGCAGTACTTC. Translation gives CASSPPLSYEQYF.

The chain couples TRBV6-5 to TRBJ1-2, with TRBD1 matching 9 bases. This CDR3 is 14 amino acids long. V gave up 6 bases and J gave up 5 bases; unmatched junction bases: 7. Looked up from germline, CDR1 is MNHEY and CDR2 is SVGAGI. This CDR3 is CASRRGTGTYGYTF. The CDR3 nucleotides are TGTGCCAGCAGGAGGGGGACAGGGACATATGGCTACACCTTC.

V usage is TRBV19 and J usage is TRBJ2-5, with D unresolved. The ends were cut back, 3 bases at V and 5 bases at J, with 13 bases in the middle. The CDR3 contains 14 residues. The germline V gene encodes CDR1 LNHDA and CDR2 SQIVND (reference sequence). The CDR3 loop reads CASSIQGAEETQYF. In DNA, the CDR3 is TGTGCCAGTAGTATTCAAGGAGCTGAGGAGACCCAGTACTTC.

The gene calls are TRBV7-2 and TRBJ2-4, with TRBD1 as a possible D gene (6 bases). Deletions cut 5 bases from V and 2 bases from J, with 13 bases between. This CDR3 spans 15 amino acids. Germline V gives CDR1 SGHTA, CDR2 FQGNSA. The DNA for the CDR3 is TGTGCCAGCAGCACCCAAACAGGGTCCAAAAACATTCAGTACTTC. Translation: CASSTQTGSKNIQYF.

The J gene is TRBJ1-2, the V gene TRBV19; D unclear. This CDR3 has 12 residues. Per the germline V gene, CDR1 is LNHDA and CDR2 is SQIVND (reference sequence). V lost 6 bases to trimming and J lost 8 bases, with 13 bases between them. The CDR3 DNA follows: TGTGCCAGTAGCCTGTGGGCGGGCGGCTACACCTTC. It codes for CASSLWAGGYTF.

The rearrangement links TRBV7-2 to TRBJ2-1; D gene unclear. Trimming took 3 bases from V and 8 from J, leaving 11 bases between them. CDR3 size: 13 residues. Germline CDR1 reads SGHTA; CDR2 reads FQGNSA. The CDR3: CASSLFFRDEQFF. The DNA of the CDR3 is TGTGCCAGCAGCTTGTTCTTCCGGGATGAGCAGTTCTTC.

The chain joins TRBV29-1 to TRBJ2-1; TRBD1 is a possible D gene (6 bases). The CDR3 has 14 residues. CDR1 is SQVTM, CDR2 ANQGSEA, per germline. The V and J ends lost 7 bases and 8 bases respectively, with 21 bases between them. Here the CDR3 reads CSARYTNYRDEQFF. The CDR3 DNA reads TGCAGCGCCCGCTACACCAACTACAGGGATGAGCAGTTCTTC.

This clone was seen once. The chain employs TRBV25-1 and TRBJ2-1; 7 nucleotides line up with TRBD1. The CDR3 is 13 residues long. CDR1 is MGHDK and CDR2 is SYGVNS in the germline V gene. Unmatched junction bases numbered 12, after V lost 4 bases and J lost 15 bases. This CDR3 reads CASSAKNRGGRFF. As DNA, the CDR3 is TGTGCCAGCAGTGCCAAAAACAGGGGCGGTCGGTTCTTC.

The chain couples TRBV7-9 to TRBJ1-5, with 8 bases lining up with TRBD1. Germline CDR1 is SEHNR and CDR2 is FQNEAQ (reference sequence). The V and J ends lost 5 bases and 6 bases, in that order; junction bases with no gene match: 6. The CDR3 covers 14 residues. The DNA of the CDR3 is TGTGCCAGCAGCCCAGGGGGCTGGGGTCAGCCCCAGCATTTT. Protein: CASSPGGWGQPQHF.

The count of this clone is one. The rearrangement joins TRBV6-5 to TRBJ2-7; 7 bases line up with TRBD1. The CDR3 is 15 amino acids. Per the germline V gene, CDR1 is MNHEY and CDR2 is SVGAGI. The V and J ends lost 3 bases and 0 bases, in that order; junction bases with no gene match: 5. The CDR3 DNA follows: TGTGCCAGCAGTTATCCGGGGACAGACTCCTACGAGCAGTACTTC. This codes for CASSYPGTDSYEQYF.

The V gene is TRBV10-3, the J gene TRBJ1-2; TRBD1 agrees at 8 bases. The junction had 13 bases not matched to a gene; V was cut back by 7 bases and J by 6 bases. CDR3 size: 15 residues. Germline V gene lookup returns CDR1 ENHRY and CDR2 SYGVKD. DNA of the CDR3: TGTGCCATCACCGCTCGCGACAGGGGTGCGAATGGCTACACCTTC. Translation gives CAITARDRGANGYTF.

The chain combines TRBV28 with TRBJ1-6; tentative D call: TRBD1 (6 bases). Germline assignment: CDR1 MDHEN and CDR2 SYDVKM. The length of the CDR3 is 14 residues. V was cut by 5 bases and J by 8 bases, with 13 bases left in between. The CDR3 sequence: CASSPGTLYSPLHF. Written as DNA, the CDR3 is TGTGCCAGCAGTCCGGGGACACTGTATTCACCCCTCCACTTT.

The table lists this clone with a few counts. The rearrangement joins TRBV5-6 to TRBJ1-1, with 7 bases aligning to TRBD1. Losses at the gene ends were 0 bases for V and 0 bases for J; bases not matched to a gene: 2. The CDR3 runs 15 residues. Germline assignment: CDR1 SGHDT and CDR2 YYEEEE. As DNA, the CDR3 is TGTGCCAGCAGCTTGGGACAGGGTTTGAACACTGAAGCTTTCTTT. Translated: CASSLGQGLNTEAFF.

The gene calls are TRBV28 and TRBJ2-3; 12 nucleotides match TRBD2. J was trimmed by 0 bases and V by 4 bases; bases with no gene match: 8. Germline lookup yields CDR1 MDHEN and CDR2 SYDVKM. The CDR3 has 18 residues. CDR3 in DNA: TGTGCCAGCAGTTCCCGACTAGCGGGGGTACAGAGCACAGATACGCAGTATTTT. Translating gives CASSSRLAGVQSTDTQYF.

V is TRBV7-8 and J is TRBJ1-1; 7 nucleotides line up with TRBD1. The CDR3 has 14 residues. Germline CDR1 is SGHVS and CDR2 is FQNEAQ. V shed 5 bases, J shed 4 bases, and the junction held 7 bases outside the gene matches. The CDR3 DNA sequence: TGTGCCAGCAGCCCCGCGACAGGGTCCACTGAAGCTTTCTTT. The encoded protein is CASSPATGSTEAFF.

The gene calls are TRBV28 and TRBJ1-5; possibly TRBD1 for D (6 bases). Germline V gene lookup returns CDR1 MDHEN and CDR2 SYDVKM. This CDR3 comprises 15 residues. With 9 bases removed from V and 5 bases from J, the gap between germline ends came to 20 bases. This chain's CDR3 is CASMPPDRQYQPQHF. Written as DNA, the CDR3 is TGTGCCAGTATGCCTCCGGACAGACAATATCAGCCCCAGCATTTT.

As for this clone: Sequence at one end of the junction differs from germline and may be a read error. The gene calls are TRBV7-9 and TRBJ2-1, with a weak D call TRBD1 (6 bases). Germline values: CDR1 SEHNR, CDR2 FQNEAQ (reference sequence). This CDR3 contains 18 residues. CDR3 in DNA: TGTTCCAGCAGCTTATTAGTGGCCGGGACAAGCTCCTACAATGAGCAGTTCTTC. Translating gives CSSSLLVAGTSSYNEQFF. Full variable domain (remainder filled in from reference TRBV7-9 and TRBJ2-1): DTGVSQNPRHKITKRGQNVTFRCDPISEHNRLYWYRQTLGQGPEFLTYFQNEAQLEKSRLLSDRFSAERPKGSFSTLEIQRTEQGDSAMYLCSSSLLVAGTSSYNEQFFGPGTRLTVL.

V gene TRBV5-6 combines with J gene TRBJ2-3; TRBD2 matches at 7 bases. The CDR3 extends over 15 amino acids. CDR1 and CDR2 from the germline V gene are SGHDT and YYEEEE. Losses at the gene ends were 4 bases for V and 4 bases for J; bases not matched to a gene: 9. CDR3 in amino acids: CASSVGTGGADTQYF. The CDR3 DNA follows: TGTGCCAGCAGCGTTGGGACTGGGGGGGCAGATACGCAGTATTTT. Looking up the rest from reference TRBV5-6 and TRBJ2-3 gives the full variable domain: DAGVTQSPTHLIKTRGQQVTLRCSPKSGHDTVSWYQQALGQGPQFIFQYYEEEERQRGNFPDRFSGHQFPNYSSELNVNALLLGDSALYLCASSVGTGGADTQYFGPGTRLTVL.

Points on this clone: At one of its ends the junction is not consistent with the germline gene, which may arise from a read error. V is TRBV7-7 and J is TRBJ2-5, with 8 bases lining up with TRBD2. The V gene's germline CDR1 is SSHAT and CDR2 FNYEAQ (reference sequence). The CDR3 contains 16 residues. CDR3 DNA: TGTGCTAGCAGCTTAGAATGGCGGGGGGCCCTCGAGACCCAGTACTTC. It translates to CASSLEWRGALETQYF. Using reference TRBV7-7 and TRBJ2-5 for the parts outside the CDR3, the full variable domain is GAGVSQSPRYKVTKRGQDVTLRCDPISSHATLYWYQQALGQGPEFLTYFNYEAQPDKSGLPSDRFSAERPEGSISTLTIQRTEQRDSAMYRCASSLEWRGALETQYFGPGTRLLVL.

This clone was observed a few times. The V call is TRBV11-2, the J call TRBJ2-7; D remains ambiguous. The CDR3 extends over 14 amino acids. CDR1 and CDR2 (germline): SGHAT, FQNNGV. Trimming took off 4 bases at V and 1 base at J, with 11 bases between the two ends. The CDR3 DNA reads TGTGCCAGCAGCTCCCCCACTACTTCCTACGAGCAGTACTTC. Its protein is CASSSPTTSYEQYF.